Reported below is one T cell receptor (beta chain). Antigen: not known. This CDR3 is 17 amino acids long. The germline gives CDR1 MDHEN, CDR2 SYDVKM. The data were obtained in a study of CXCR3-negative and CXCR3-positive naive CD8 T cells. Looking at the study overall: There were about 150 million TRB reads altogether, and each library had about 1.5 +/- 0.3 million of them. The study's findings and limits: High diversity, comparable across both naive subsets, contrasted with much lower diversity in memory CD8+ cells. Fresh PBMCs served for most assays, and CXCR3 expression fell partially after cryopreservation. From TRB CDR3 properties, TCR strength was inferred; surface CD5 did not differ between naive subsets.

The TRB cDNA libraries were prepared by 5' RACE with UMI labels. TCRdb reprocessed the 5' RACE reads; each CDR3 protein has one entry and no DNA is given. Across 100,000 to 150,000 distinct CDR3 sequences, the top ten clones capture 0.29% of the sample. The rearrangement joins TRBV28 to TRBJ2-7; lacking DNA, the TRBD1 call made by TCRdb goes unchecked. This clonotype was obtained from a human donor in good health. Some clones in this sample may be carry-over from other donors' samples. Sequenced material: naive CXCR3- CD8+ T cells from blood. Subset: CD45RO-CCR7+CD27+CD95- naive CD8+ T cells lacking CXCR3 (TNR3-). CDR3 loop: CASSLYPRQGNSYEQYF.